Shown below are 9 T cell receptor beta chains from a single sample sequenced in a study of CD8+ T cells in alopecia areata. cDNA serving as the sequencing template came from extracted, reverse transcribed RNA. Using immunoSEQ multiplex PCR, the repertoire was profiled, and TCRdb retains in-frame clones only, with some absent. The table has 100,000 to 150,000 clones, approximately 58% seen once; the top ten hold 4.5%. Here the sequenced sample was CD4+ T cells sorted from blood, taken at week 0. These receptors came from a human donor with alopecia areata.

This chain links TRBV30 with TRBJ1-4, with 9 bases identical to TRBD1. The ends lost 3 bases at V and 7 bases at J; junction bases unmatched: 6. CDR1 and CDR2 (germline): GTSNPN, SVGIG (reference sequence). This CDR3 is built from 14 residues. The CDR3 region has the DNA TGTGCCTGGAGACAGGGGGCGTGGAGTGAAAAACTGTTTTTT. Translated, it gives CAWRQGAWSEKLFF. Looking up the rest from reference TRBV30 and TRBJ1-4 gives the full variable domain: SQTIHQWPATLVQPVGSPLSLECTVEGTSNPNLYWYRQAAGRGLQLLFYSVGIGQISSEVPQNLSASRPQDRQFILSSKKLLLSDSGFYLCAWRQGAWSEKLFFGSGTQLSVL.

This clone appeared a few times. The chain combines TRBV4-2 with TRBJ1-2; weak D call: TRBD1 (5 bases). The germline V and J ends were trimmed by 4 bases and 6 bases, with 9 bases remaining between them. CDR1 is LGHNA and CDR2 is YNFKEQ in the germline V gene. The CDR3 length is 12 residues. Written as DNA, the CDR3 is TGTGCCAGCAGCCTTAGGGGCGATGGCTACACCTTC. Its translation: CASSLRGDGYTF.

V is TRBV30 and J is TRBJ1-1; TRBD1 aligns across 7 bases. Germline V CDR1 and CDR2: GTSNPN, SVGIG (reference sequence). V was pared by 6 bases and J by 1 base, with 5 bases of the junction left unmatched. The CDR3 has 13 amino acids. CDR3 sequence reads: CACVGQPNTEAFF. Written as DNA, the CDR3 is TGTGCCTGTGTGGGACAGCCGAACACTGAAGCTTTCTTT.

This clone occurred once. The V and J genes are TRBV4-3 and TRBJ2-5; no clear D gene. Trimming stripped 1 base from V and 5 bases from J, with 8 bases between. This CDR3 spans 13 amino acids. Germline V gives CDR1 LGHNA, CDR2 YSLEER. The CDR3 nucleotides read TGCGCCAGCAGCCAAGGGCTGCACGAGACCCAGTACTTC. Translated, it gives CASSQGLHETQYF.

This clone has only one observation. The gene calls are TRBV29-1 and TRBJ1-1; possibly TRBD1 for D (6 bases). This CDR3 has 12 amino acids. The germline V gene encodes CDR1 SQVTM and CDR2 ANQGSEA. The germline V and J ends were trimmed by 7 bases and 5 bases, with 14 bases remaining between them. The CDR3 DNA follows: TGCAGCGCTACGGCAGGGGCGACTGAAGCTTTCTTT. This sequence encodes CSATAGATEAFF. Complete variable domain (other parts from reference TRBV29-1 and TRBJ1-1): SAVISQKPSRDICQRGTSLTIQCQVDSQVTMMFWYRQQPGQSLTLIATANQGSEATYESGFVIDKFPISRPNLTFSTLTVSNMSPEDSSIYLCSATAGATEAFFGQGTRLTVV.

This rearrangement joins TRBV5-1 to TRBJ2-1; the D gene could be TRBD1 or TRBD2 (5 bases each). Trimming stripped 0 bases from V and 15 bases from J, with 13 bases between. Looked up from germline, CDR1 is SGHRS and CDR2 is YFSETQ. The CDR3 has 12 amino acids. As DNA, the CDR3 is TGCGCCAGCAGCTTGGGAGGGGTCGGGCGGTTCTTC. Its translation: CASSLGGVGRFF.

The rearrangement uses TRBV7-9 and TRBJ2-1; 9 bases are a match to TRBD2. V lost 0 bases and J lost 6; bases outside the gene matches: 9. Germline V gene lookup returns CDR1 SEHNR and CDR2 FQNEAQ (reference sequence). The CDR3 length is 17 residues. CDR3 region: CASSLAIGSGGTNEQFF. CDR3 bases: TGTGCCAGCAGCTTAGCGATTGGTAGCGGGGGAACCAATGAGCAGTTCTTC.

This chain uses TRBV2 with TRBJ2-1, with TRBD2 identical over 7 bases. V was pared by 6 bases and J by 6 bases, with 17 bases of the junction left unmatched. The CDR3 runs 17 residues. Germline values: CDR1 SNHLY, CDR2 FYNNEI. DNA for the CDR3: TGTGCCAGCAGGATGATTTGGCGGACTAGAGATTCCAATGAGCAGTTCTTC. Translation gives CASRMIWRTRDSNEQFF.

This chain connects TRBV30 to TRBJ2-2; unclear D gene. CDR3 size: 14 residues. From germline, CDR1 is GTSNPN and CDR2 SVGIG (reference sequence). The V gene lost 3 bases and the J gene lost 0 bases, with 8 bases spanning the gap. In DNA, the CDR3 is TGTGCCTGGAGGGCAGACCCGAACACCGGGGAGCTGTTTTTT. As protein: CAWRADPNTGELFF.